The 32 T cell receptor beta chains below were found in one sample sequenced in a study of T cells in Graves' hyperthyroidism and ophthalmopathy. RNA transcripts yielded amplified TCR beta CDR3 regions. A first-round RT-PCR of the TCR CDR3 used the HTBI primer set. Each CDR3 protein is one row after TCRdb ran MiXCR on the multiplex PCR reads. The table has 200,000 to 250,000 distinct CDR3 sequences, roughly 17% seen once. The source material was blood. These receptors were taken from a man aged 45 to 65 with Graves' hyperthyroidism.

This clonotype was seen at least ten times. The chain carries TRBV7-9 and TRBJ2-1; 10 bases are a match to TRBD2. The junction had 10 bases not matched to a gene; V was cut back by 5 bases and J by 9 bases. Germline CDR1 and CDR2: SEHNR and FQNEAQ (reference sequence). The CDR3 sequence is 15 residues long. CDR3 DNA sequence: TGTGCCAGCAGCCCCCCTAGCGGGAGATTTAGTGAGCAGTTCTTC. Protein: CASSPPSGRFSEQFF.

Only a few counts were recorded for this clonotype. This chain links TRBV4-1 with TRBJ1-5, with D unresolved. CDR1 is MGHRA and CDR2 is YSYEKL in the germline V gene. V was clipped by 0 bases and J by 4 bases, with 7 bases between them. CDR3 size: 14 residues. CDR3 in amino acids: CASSQDGRNQPQHF. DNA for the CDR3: TGCGCCAGCAGCCAAGACGGGCGGAATCAGCCCCAGCATTTT.

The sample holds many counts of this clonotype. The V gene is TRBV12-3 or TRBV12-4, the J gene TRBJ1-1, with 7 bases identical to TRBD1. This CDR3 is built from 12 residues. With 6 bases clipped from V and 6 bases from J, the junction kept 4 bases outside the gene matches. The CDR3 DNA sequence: TGTGCCAGCAGCACAGGGGAAGCTGAAGCTTTCTTT. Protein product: CASSTGEAEAFF.

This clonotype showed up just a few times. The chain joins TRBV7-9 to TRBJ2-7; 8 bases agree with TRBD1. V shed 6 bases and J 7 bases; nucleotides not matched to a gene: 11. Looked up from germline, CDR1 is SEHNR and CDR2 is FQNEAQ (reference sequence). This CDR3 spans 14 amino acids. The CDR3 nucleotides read TGTGCCAGCAGTCAGGGACAGGCAAAAGGAGAGCAGTACTTC. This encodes CASSQGQAKGEQYF.

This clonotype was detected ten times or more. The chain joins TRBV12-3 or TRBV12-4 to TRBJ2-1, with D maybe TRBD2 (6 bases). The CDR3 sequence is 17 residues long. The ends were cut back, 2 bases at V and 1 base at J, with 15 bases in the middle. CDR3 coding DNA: TGTGCCAGCAGTTTAAGGATTTGGGGGGTGTCCTACAATGAGCAGTTCTTC. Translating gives CASSLRIWGVSYNEQFF.

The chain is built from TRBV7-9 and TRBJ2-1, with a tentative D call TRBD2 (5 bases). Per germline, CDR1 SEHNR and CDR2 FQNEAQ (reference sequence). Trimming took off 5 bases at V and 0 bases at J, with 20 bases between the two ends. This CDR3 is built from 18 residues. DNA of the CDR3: TGTGCCAGCAGCACCCCGGGATCCGGGATGGGCTCCTACAATGAGCAGTTCTTC. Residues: CASSTPGSGMGSYNEQFF.

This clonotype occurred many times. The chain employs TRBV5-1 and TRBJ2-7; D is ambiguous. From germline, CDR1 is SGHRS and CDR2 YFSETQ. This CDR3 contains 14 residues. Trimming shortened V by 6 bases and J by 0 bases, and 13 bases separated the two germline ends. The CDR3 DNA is TGCGCCAGCACCCTAGACCCGAGCTCCTACGAGCAGTACTTC. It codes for CASTLDPSSYEQYF.

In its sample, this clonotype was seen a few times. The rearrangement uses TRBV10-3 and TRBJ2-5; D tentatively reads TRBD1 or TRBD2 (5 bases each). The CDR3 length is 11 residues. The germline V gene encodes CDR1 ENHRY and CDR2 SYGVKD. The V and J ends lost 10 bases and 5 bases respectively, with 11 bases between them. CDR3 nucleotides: TGTGCCACCGCCGGGGCCGAGACCCAGTACTTC. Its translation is CATAGAETQYF.

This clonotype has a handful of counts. The CDR3 region is CASTQTPGGGQGYTF. The CDR3, as DNA: TGTGCCAGCACCCAAACCCCCGGCGGGGGCCAAGGCTACACCTTC. The gene calls are TRBV6-1 and TRBJ1-2; perhaps TRBD1 as D (6 bases). Germline V gives CDR1 MNHNS, CDR2 SASEGT. The CDR3 spans 15 residues. With 7 bases removed from V and 8 bases from J, the gap between germline ends came to 23 bases.

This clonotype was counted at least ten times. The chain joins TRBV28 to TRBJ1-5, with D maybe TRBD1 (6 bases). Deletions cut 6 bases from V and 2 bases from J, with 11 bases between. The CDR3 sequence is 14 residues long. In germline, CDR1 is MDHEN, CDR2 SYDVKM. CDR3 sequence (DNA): TGTGCCAGCAGCACCGACAGGCGCAATCAGCCCCAGCATTTT. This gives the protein CASSTDRRNQPQHF.

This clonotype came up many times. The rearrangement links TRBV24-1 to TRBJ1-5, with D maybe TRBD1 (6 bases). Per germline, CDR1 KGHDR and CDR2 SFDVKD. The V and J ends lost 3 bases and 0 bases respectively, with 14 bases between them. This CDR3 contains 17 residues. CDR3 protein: CATSDNRAGDSNQPQHF. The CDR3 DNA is TGTGCCACCAGTGATAACAGGGCTGGGGATAGCAATCAGCCCCAGCATTTT.

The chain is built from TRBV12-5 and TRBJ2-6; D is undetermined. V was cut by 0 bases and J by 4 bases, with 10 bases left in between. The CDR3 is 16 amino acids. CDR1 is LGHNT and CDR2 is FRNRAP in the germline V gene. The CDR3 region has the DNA TGTGCTAGTGGTTTGGTACGAGGTTGGGGGGCCAACGTCCTGACTTTC. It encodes CASGLVRGWGANVLTF.

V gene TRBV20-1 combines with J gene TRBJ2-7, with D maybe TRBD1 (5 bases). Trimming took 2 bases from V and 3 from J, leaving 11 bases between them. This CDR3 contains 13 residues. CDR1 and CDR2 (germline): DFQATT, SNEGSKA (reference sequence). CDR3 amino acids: CSARQGRNYEQYF. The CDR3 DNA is TGCAGTGCTAGACAGGGCCGGAACTACGAGCAGTACTTC.

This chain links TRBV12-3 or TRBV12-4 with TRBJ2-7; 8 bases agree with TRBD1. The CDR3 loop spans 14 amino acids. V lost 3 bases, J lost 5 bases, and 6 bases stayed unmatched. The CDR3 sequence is CASSFTQGAHEQYF. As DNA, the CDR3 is TGTGCCAGCAGTTTTACGCAGGGGGCCCACGAGCAGTACTTC.

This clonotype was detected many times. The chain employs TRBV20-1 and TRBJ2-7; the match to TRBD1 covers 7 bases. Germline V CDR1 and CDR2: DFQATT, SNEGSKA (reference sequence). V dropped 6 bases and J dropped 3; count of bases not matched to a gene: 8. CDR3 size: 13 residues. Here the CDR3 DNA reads TGCAGTGCCCGAACGGGACAGCGCTACGAGCAGTACTTC. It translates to CSARTGQRYEQYF.

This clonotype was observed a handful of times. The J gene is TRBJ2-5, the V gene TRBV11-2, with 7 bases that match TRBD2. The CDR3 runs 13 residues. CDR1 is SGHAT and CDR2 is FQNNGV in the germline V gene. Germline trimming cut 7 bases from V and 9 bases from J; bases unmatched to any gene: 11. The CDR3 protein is CASTPAGVEAQYF. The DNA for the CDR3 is TGTGCCAGCACCCCTGCGGGAGTTGAGGCCCAGTACTTC.

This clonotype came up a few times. The CDR3 region is CASRPTRASNEQFF. CDR3 bases: TGTGCCAGCAGACCAACCCGGGCAAGTAATGAGCAGTTCTTC. This rearrangement joins TRBV7-3 to TRBJ2-1; no firm D call. Germline-derived CDR1 and CDR2 are SGHTA and FQGTGA. This CDR3 is 14 amino acids long. V gave up 6 bases and J gave up 7 bases, with 16 bases separating them.

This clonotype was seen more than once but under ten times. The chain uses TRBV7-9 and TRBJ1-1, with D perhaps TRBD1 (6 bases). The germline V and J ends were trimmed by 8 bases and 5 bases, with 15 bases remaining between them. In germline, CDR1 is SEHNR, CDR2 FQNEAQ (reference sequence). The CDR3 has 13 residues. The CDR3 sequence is CASRGLLETEAFF. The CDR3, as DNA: TGTGCCAGCCGGGGGCTCTTGGAAACTGAAGCTTTCTTT.

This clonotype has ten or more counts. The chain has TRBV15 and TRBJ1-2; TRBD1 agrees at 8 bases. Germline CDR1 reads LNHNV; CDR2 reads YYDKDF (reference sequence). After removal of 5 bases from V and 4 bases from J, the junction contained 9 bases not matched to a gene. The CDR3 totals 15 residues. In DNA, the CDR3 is TGTGCCACCAGCGCCCCAGGGGGCCTCGCCTATGGCTACACCTTC. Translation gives CATSAPGGLAYGYTF.

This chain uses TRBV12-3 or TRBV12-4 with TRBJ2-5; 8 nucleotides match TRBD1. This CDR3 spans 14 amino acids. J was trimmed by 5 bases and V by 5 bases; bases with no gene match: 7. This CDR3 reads CASSTGQGLETQYF. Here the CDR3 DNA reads TGTGCCAGCAGTACCGGACAGGGCCTGGAGACCCAGTACTTC.

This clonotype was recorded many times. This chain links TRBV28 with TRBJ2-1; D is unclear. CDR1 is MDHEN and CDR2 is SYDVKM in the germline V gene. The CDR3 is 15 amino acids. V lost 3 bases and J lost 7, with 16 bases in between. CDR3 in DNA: TGTGCCAGCAGTTTTCCGGTTATCGGTGGGAATGAGCAGTTCTTC. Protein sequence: CASSFPVIGGNEQFF.

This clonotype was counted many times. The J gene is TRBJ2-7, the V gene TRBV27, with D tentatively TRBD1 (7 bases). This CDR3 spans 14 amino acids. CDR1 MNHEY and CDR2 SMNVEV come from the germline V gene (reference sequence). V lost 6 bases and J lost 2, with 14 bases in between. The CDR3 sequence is CASRPAGQTYEQYF. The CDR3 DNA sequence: TGTGCCAGCAGACCCGCGGGACAGACCTACGAGCAGTACTTC.

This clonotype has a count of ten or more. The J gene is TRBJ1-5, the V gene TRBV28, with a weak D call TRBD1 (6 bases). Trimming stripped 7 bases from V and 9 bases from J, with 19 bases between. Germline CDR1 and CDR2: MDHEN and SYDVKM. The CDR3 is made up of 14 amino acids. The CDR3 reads CASTFGTRARPQHF. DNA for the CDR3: TGTGCCAGCACCTTTGGGACACGGGCACGGCCCCAGCATTTT.

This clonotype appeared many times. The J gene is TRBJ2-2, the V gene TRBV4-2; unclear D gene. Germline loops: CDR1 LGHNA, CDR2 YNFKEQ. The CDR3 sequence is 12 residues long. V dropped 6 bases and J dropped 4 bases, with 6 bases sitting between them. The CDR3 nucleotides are TGTGCCAGCAGGGGCCCCACCGGGGAGCTGTTTTTT. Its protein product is CASRGPTGELFF.

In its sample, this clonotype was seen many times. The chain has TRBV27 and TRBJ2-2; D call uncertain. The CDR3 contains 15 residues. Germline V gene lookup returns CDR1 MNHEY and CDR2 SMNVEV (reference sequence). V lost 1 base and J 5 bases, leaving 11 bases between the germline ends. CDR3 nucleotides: TGTGCCAGCAGTTTATTACCACCGAGGACCGGGGAGCTGTTTTTT. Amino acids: CASSLLPPRTGELFF.

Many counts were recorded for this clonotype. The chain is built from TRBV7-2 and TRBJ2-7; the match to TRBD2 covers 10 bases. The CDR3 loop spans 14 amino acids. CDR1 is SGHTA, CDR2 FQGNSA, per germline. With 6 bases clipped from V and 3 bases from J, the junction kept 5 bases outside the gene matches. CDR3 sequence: CASSFSGRFYEQYF. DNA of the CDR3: TGTGCCAGCAGTTTTAGCGGGAGGTTCTACGAGCAGTACTTC.

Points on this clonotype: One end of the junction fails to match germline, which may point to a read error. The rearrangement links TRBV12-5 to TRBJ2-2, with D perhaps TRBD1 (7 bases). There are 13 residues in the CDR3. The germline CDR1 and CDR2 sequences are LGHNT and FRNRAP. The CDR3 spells CASGSKFRGELSF. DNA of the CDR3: TGTGCTAGTGGTTCGAAGTTCAGGGGGGAGCTGTCTTTT.

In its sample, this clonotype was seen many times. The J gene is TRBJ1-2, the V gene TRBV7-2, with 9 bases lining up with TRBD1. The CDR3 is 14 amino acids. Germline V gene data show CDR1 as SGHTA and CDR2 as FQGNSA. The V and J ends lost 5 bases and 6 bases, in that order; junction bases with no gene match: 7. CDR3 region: CASSPGQGIHGYTF. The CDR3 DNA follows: TGTGCCAGCAGCCCTGGACAGGGGATCCATGGCTACACCTTC.

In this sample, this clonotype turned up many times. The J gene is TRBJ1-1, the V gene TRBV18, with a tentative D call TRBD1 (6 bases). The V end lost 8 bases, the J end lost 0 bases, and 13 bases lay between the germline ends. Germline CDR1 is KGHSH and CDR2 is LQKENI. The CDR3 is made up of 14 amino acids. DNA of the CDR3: TGTGCCAGCCAAACAGGGTTCATGAACACTGAAGCTTTCTTT. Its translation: CASQTGFMNTEAFF.

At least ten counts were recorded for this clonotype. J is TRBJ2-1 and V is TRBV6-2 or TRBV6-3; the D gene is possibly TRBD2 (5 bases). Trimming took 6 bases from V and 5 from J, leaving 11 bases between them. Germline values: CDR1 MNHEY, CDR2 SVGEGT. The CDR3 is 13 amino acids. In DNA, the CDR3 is TGTGCCAGCAGCTCAGCGGCCCACAATGAGCAGTTCTTC. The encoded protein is CASSSAAHNEQFF.

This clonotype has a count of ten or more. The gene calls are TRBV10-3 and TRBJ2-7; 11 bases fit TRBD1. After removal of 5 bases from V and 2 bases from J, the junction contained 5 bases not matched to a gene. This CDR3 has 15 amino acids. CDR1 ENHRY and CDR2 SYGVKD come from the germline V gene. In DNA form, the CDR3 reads TGTGCCATCAGTTCGCCGGGACAGGGGGCCTACGAGCAGTACTTC. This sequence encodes CAISSPGQGAYEQYF.

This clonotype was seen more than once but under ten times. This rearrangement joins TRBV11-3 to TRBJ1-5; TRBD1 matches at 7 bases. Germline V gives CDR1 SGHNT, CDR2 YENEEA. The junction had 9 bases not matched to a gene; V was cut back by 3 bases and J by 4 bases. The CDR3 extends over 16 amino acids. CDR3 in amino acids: CASSFRIGQENQPQHF. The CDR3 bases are TGTGCCAGCAGCTTTCGCATAGGACAGGAAAATCAGCCCCAGCATTTT.